This is a list of T cell receptor beta chains from one sample in a study of blood T cell repertoires in COVID-19. The data were produced by immunoSEQ multiplex PCR, yet TCRdb's version contains in-frame clones alone and is incomplete. The profile shows some 200,000 clones, approximately 79% of them singletons. What was sequenced was peripheral blood. The source is a man younger than 40 with active or convalescent COVID-19. Both conserved end residues are part of each CDR3.

v_gene: TRBV7-6
j_gene: TRBJ1-6
CDR3aa: CASSKTGLYNSPLHF

v_gene: TRBV20-1
j_gene: TRBJ1-1
CDR3aa: CSASPGTEAFF

v_gene: TRBV11-3
j_gene: TRBJ2-7
CDR3aa: CASSLVAGGYYEQYF

v_gene: TRBV11-3
j_gene: TRBJ2-3
CDR3aa: CASSSGRGGALDTQYF

v_gene: TRBV4-2
j_gene: TRBJ2-6
CDR3aa: CASSQENRGRAGANVLTF

v_gene: TRBV19
j_gene: TRBJ2-5
CDR3aa: CASSRDREGPSETQYF

v_gene: TRBV7-9
j_gene: TRBJ1-2
CDR3aa: CASSPYDRAGGNYGYTF

v_gene: TRBV4-1
j_gene: TRBJ1-3
CDR3aa: CASSQDPGSGNTIYF

v_gene: TRBV21-1
j_gene: TRBJ1-2
CDR3aa: CASSKPRVGGYTF

v_gene: TRBV27
j_gene: TRBJ1-5
CDR3aa: CASSLSGAAQPQHF

v_gene: TRBV30
j_gene: TRBJ1-1
CDR3aa: CAWGRAVNTEAFF

v_gene: TRBV19
j_gene: TRBJ1-1
CDR3aa: CASSIAGVTEAFF

v_gene: TRBV4-3
j_gene: TRBJ2-7
CDR3aa: CASSQEDLTDEQYF

v_gene: TRBV10-3
j_gene: TRBJ1-1
CDR3aa: CAIRNTGMMNTEAFF

v_gene: TRBV9
j_gene: TRBJ2-3
CDR3aa: CASSASGTGVTDTQYF

v_gene: TRBV10-3
j_gene: TRBJ2-5
CDR3aa: CAISDKRGQETQYF

v_gene: TRBV19
j_gene: TRBJ2-1
CDR3aa: CASSIDETLNYNEQFF

v_gene: TRBV30
j_gene: TRBJ2-7
CDR3aa: CAWQGLAGDVREQYF

v_gene: TRBV11-2
j_gene: TRBJ2-3
CDR3aa: CASSSGSYTQYF

v_gene: TRBV7-2
j_gene: TRBJ1-2
CDR3aa: CASSPGQGAFGYTF

v_gene: TRBV6-2/TRBV6-3
j_gene: TRBJ2-7
CDR3aa: CASSYAGGGAYEQYF

v_gene: TRBV27
j_gene: TRBJ1-2
CDR3aa: CASSLWPEQGARGYTF

v_gene: TRBV19
j_gene: TRBJ2-3
CDR3aa: CASTPLAGETDTQYF

v_gene: TRBV6-6
j_gene: TRBJ1-2
CDR3aa: CASSYPADSANYGYTF

v_gene: TRBV19
j_gene: TRBJ1-4
CDR3aa: CASSIAGGGPAQKLFF

v_gene: TRBV18
j_gene: TRBJ1-1
CDR3aa: CASSRGGNTEAFF

v_gene: TRBV2
j_gene: TRBJ2-1
CDR3aa: CASSGGRGSYNEQFF

v_gene: TRBV6-6
j_gene: TRBJ1-5
CDR3aa: CASTGGNGNQPQHF

v_gene: TRBV5-8
j_gene: TRBJ2-4
CDR3aa: CASSLPPSKNIQYF

v_gene: TRBV5-1
j_gene: TRBJ1-2
CDR3aa: CASSWGATELANYGYTF

v_gene: TRBV27
j_gene: TRBJ2-3
CDR3aa: CASSLSFLAGTSTDTQYF

v_gene: TRBV7-9
j_gene: TRBJ1-1
CDR3aa: CASSGGQGFTEAFF

v_gene: TRBV2
j_gene: TRBJ1-6
CDR3aa: CASSGDRGRNNSPLHF

v_gene: TRBV30
j_gene: TRBJ1-2
CDR3aa: CAWTGQLYGYTF

v_gene: TRBV19
j_gene: TRBJ2-3
CDR3aa: CARPTGGTDTQYF

v_gene: TRBV19
j_gene: TRBJ2-1
CDR3aa: CASSRTGLNEQFF

v_gene: TRBV24-1
j_gene: TRBJ1-2
CDR3aa: CATGPGGSYGYTF

v_gene: TRBV20-1
j_gene: TRBJ2-7
CDR3aa: CSASPTGYYEQYF

v_gene: TRBV6-2/TRBV6-3
j_gene: TRBJ2-5
CDR3aa: CASSYGRTSDQETQYF

v_gene: TRBV14
j_gene: TRBJ2-2
CDR3aa: CASSQVKNTGELFF

v_gene: TRBV11-3
j_gene: TRBJ2-5
CDR3aa: CASSFRGERPETQYF

v_gene: TRBV29-1
j_gene: TRBJ1-1
CDR3aa: CSGSRPGGNTEAFF

v_gene: TRBV18
j_gene: TRBJ2-3
CDR3aa: CASSRGIEGPGQYF

v_gene: TRBV24-1
j_gene: TRBJ2-3
CDR3aa: CATSDSSGVSSTDTQYF

v_gene: TRBV11-2
j_gene: TRBJ1-1
CDR3aa: CASSSPRQGNTEAFF

v_gene: TRBV12-3/TRBV12-4
j_gene: TRBJ1-5
CDR3aa: CASSLARWQPQHF

v_gene: TRBV4-1
j_gene: TRBJ1-4
CDR3aa: CASSQDRAKRLFF

v_gene: TRBV29-1
j_gene: TRBJ1-3
CDR3aa: CSVGPGGNTIYF

v_gene: TRBV27
j_gene: TRBJ2-7
CDR3aa: CASRLTRDSYEQYF

v_gene: TRBV4-1
j_gene: TRBJ2-1
CDR3aa: CASSHPGGSYNEQFF

v_gene: TRBV24-1
j_gene: TRBJ1-2
CDR3aa: CATSTQVGRGYTF

v_gene: TRBV18
j_gene: TRBJ2-5
CDR3aa: CASSPVDTPKETQYF